This T cell receptor beta chain came from a study of blood T cell repertoires in COVID-19. Study information: Whether acute or convalescent, the COVID-19 samples came from the United States, Italy and Spain. PBMCs, B-cell-depleted T cells, or T cells were the source of the cDNA or gDNA that made up the material.

Profiling relied on immunoSEQ multiplex PCR, and the TCRdb table lists in-frame clones only, not all of them. Among a few hundred thousand clones, more than 70% were seen once, and the ten largest hold about 6.8%. V was pared by 1 base and J by 0 bases, with 11 bases between. Germline V gene lookup returns CDR1 MGHRA and CDR2 YSYEKL. The CDR3 spans 16 residues. The clonotype comes from a man aged 18 to 29 who had recovered from COVID-19. What was sequenced was peripheral blood. The chain carries TRBV4-1 and TRBJ2-3; D not resolved. The CDR3 is CASSQGQSFSTDTQYF. Here the CDR3 DNA reads TGCGCCAGCAGCCAAGGCCAGTCCTTTAGCACAGATACGCAGTATTTT.